Listed below are T cell receptor beta chains from one sample, sequenced in a study of T cell responses to AZD1222 COVID-19 vaccine. Sequencing was performed with immunoSEQ multiplex PCR; in TCRdb, only in-frame clones are kept and a portion is missing. The profile shows 150,000 or so clones, roughly 90% of them singletons. Sample: peripheral blood, taken on day 0 of AZD1222 vaccination. All receptors come from an adult in good health. CDR3s include the opening cysteine and the closing phenylalanine or tryptophan. The order of the fields is V gene, D gene, clone size, J gene, CDR3 DNA, CDR3 protein. The D gene is left open where the match is weak. Some rows mark clone size as missing; the rest say once, few, many or name a class of expanded clone.

>TRBV3-1/TRBV3-2|TRBD1|.|TRBJ2-7
TGTGCCAGCAGCCGGGACAGGTACGACGAGCAGTACTTC
CASSRDRYDEQYF
>TRBV29-1|TRBD2|.|TRBJ2-3
TGCAGCGCCACCCGGACTAGGGGCACAGATACGCAGTATTTT
CSATRTRGTDTQYF
>TRBV3-1/TRBV3-2|.|.|TRBJ2-3
TGTGCCAGCAGCCAACGAGATACGCAGTATTTT
CASSQRDTQYF
>TRBV12-3/TRBV12-4|.|.|TRBJ1-1
TGTGCCAGCAGTTTTAGCAGGGTCACTGAAGCTTTCTTT
CASSFSRVTEAFF
>TRBV5-4|.|.|TRBJ2-5
TGTGCCAGCAGCTTACCGGGACCCCCGGCTGAGACCCAGTACTTC
CASSLPGPPAETQYF
>TRBV11-3|TRBD1|.|TRBJ2-3
TGTGCCAGCAGCCCACGTTTCTCTAGGACAGGGGGGATAGATACGCAGTATTTT
CASSPRFSRTGGIDTQYF
>TRBV5-1|.|once|TRBJ1-6
TGCGCCAGCAGCTTGGCACGGGGGGAACCCCTCCACTTT
CASSLARGEPLHF
>TRBV24-1|.|.|TRBJ2-3
TGTGCCACCAGTGAGTCGGGGCGGGCAGATACGCAGTATTTT
CATSESGRADTQYF
>TRBV3-1/TRBV3-2|.|few|TRBJ2-7
TGTGCCAGCAGCCGCAACGTCTACGAGCAGTACTTC
CASSRNVYEQYF
>TRBV4-3|TRBD1|.|TRBJ1-1
TGCGCCAGCAGCGCGGGACAGCACACTGAAGCTTTCTTT
CASSAGQHTEAFF
>TRBV5-1|.|.|TRBJ1-2
TGCGCCAGCAGCTTGGGGGCCGAAGCTAACTATGGCTACACCTTC
CASSLGAEANYGYTF
>TRBV4-1|.|.|TRBJ2-7
TGCGCCAGCAGCCAAGGGAGGGCATCGAGCTCCTACGAGCAGTACTTC
CASSQGRASSSYEQYF
>TRBV6-5|.|.|TRBJ1-4
TGTGCCAGCAGTTACGGGCAGGAACCCTTAAAACTGTTTTTT
CASSYGQEPLKLFF
>TRBV9|.|.|TRBJ2-7
TGTGCCAGCAGCGTAGGGAATGGGTTCGACGAGCAGTACTTC
CASSVGNGFDEQYF
>TRBV6-1|.|few|TRBJ2-2
TGTGCCAGCAGTGAAGCTGATCAGGGGACCGGGGAGCTGTTTTTT
CASSEADQGTGELFF
>TRBV3-1/TRBV3-2|.|.|TRBJ2-1
TGTGCCAGCAGCCAAGCCGGGTCGGAGGGGGGTGAGCAGTTCTTC
CASSQAGSEGGEQFF
>TRBV5-6|.|.|TRBJ1-1
TGTGCCAGCAGCTTGGTGACAACTTACGGGAACACTGAAGCTTTCTTT
CASSLVTTYGNTEAFF
>TRBV5-5|.|few|TRBJ2-3
TGTGCCAGCAGCCCTGCCGTTGGTACGCAGTATTTT
CASSPAVGTQYF
>TRBV9|TRBD1|.|TRBJ1-2
TGTGCCAGCAGCGACAGGACAGGGGCTTTCGGCTACACCTTC
CASSDRTGAFGYTF
>TRBV19|.|.|TRBJ1-2
TGTGCCAGTAGCTCTAGCCCCGGCCGGGCCGGGAACTATGGCTACACCTTC
CASSSSPGRAGNYGYTF
>TRBV24-1|.|once|TRBJ2-1
TGTGCCACCAGTGATTCGGGGGCCCACCACAATGAGCAGTTCTTC
CATSDSGAHHNEQFF
>TRBV7-2|.|.|TRBJ2-1
TGTGCCAGCAGCCCCGGACTACTTCTCGGCGATGAGCAGTTCTTC
CASSPGLLLGDEQFF
>TRBV27|.|once|TRBJ1-5
TGTGCCAGCAGCCCGCGCCTTGGCAATCAGCCCCAGCATTTT
CASSPRLGNQPQHF
>TRBV6-2/TRBV6-3|TRBD2|.|TRBJ2-2
TGTGCCAGCAGTTACTACAGCGGGGGGAACACCGGGGAGCTGTTTTTT
CASSYYSGGNTGELFF
>TRBV6-5|.|.|TRBJ2-3
TGTGCCAGCAGTTACTCGGATCTAAGGAGGACAGATACGCAGTATTTT
CASSYSDLRRTDTQYF
>TRBV15|.|.|TRBJ2-7
TGTGCCACCAGCAGAGACACACCGGGGCGAACCTGGGGAGCCTACGAGCAGTACTTC
CATSRDTPGRTWGAYEQYF
>TRBV5-1|.|.|TRBJ2-2
TGCGCCAGCAGCTTGGGGGGACGGACCTCGAACACCGGGGAGCTGTTTTTT
CASSLGGRTSNTGELFF
>TRBV3-1/TRBV3-2|.|.|TRBJ1-5
TGTGCCAGCAGCCAGGGGAGGGGTAGCAATCAGCCCCAGCATTTT
CASSQGRGSNQPQHF
>TRBV19|.|.|TRBJ1-6
TGTGCCAGTTGTGTTCAGGGTCCGGATAATTCACCCCTCCACTTT
CASCVQGPDNSPLHF
>TRBV5-4|.|.|TRBJ2-3
TGTGCCAGCAGCCCAGCCCCCAGGGGGGGGGCAGATACGCAGTATTTT
CASSPAPRGGADTQYF
>TRBV7-2|.|.|TRBJ1-4
TGTGCCAGCAGCCCAACTGGGTCAACTAATGAAAAACTGTTTTTT
CASSPTGSTNEKLFF
>TRBV7-2|.|.|TRBJ2-7
TGTGCCAGCAGCTTAGCGTCCCAGGGTTACGAGCAGTACTTC
CASSLASQGYEQYF
>TRBV29-1|.|.|TRBJ1-4
TGCAGCGCCACGGGAGTTAATGAAAAACTGTTTTTT
CSATGVNEKLFF
>TRBV27|.|.|TRBJ2-7
TGTGCCAGCCGTCACAAAGGGGACGGCTCCTACGAGCAGTACTTC
CASRHKGDGSYEQYF
>TRBV4-2|TRBD1|few|TRBJ2-1
TGTGCCAGCAGCCAAGAAGGGACAGGGGTTGAGCAGTTCTTC
CASSQEGTGVEQFF
>TRBV7-8|TRBD1|.|TRBJ2-2
TGTGCCAGCAGCTTAATGGGACAGGCGACCGGGGAGCTGTTTTTT
CASSLMGQATGELFF
>TRBV28|TRBD1|.|TRBJ1-2
TGTGCCAGCGGAGGACAGGCCCCAAACTATGGCTACACCTTC
CASGGQAPNYGYTF
>TRBV7-8|.|few|TRBJ2-5
TGTGCCAGCAGAATGAACGGCCCGAACTGGGCGGAGACCCAGTACTTC
CASRMNGPNWAETQYF
>TRBV2|.|.|TRBJ1-5
TGTGCCAGCAGCGAAGACAGGCCGACGAATCAGCCCCAGCATTTT
CASSEDRPTNQPQHF
>TRBV5-6|TRBD1|.|TRBJ1-1
TGTGCCAGCAGCAGGGGGCTAGAAACTGAAGCTTTCTTT
CASSRGLETEAFF
>TRBV5-1|.|.|TRBJ2-1
TGCGCCAGCACTCGGGAAGGCCCTTCTAATGAGCAGTTCTTC
CASTREGPSNEQFF
>TRBV3-1/TRBV3-2|TRBD2|.|TRBJ2-5
TGTGCCAGCACCGGGATAGCGGGGCGGGAGACCCAGTACTTC
CASTGIAGRETQYF
>TRBV10-3|TRBD1|.|TRBJ1-2
TGTGCCGCCGACAGGGGCAACTATGGCTACACCTTC
CAADRGNYGYTF
>TRBV6-5|.|.|TRBJ2-2
TGTGCCAGCAGAGGGCTGGCCAGGACCGGCGGGGAGCTGTTTTTT
CASRGLARTGGELFF
>TRBV6-6|TRBD1|.|TRBJ2-7
TGTGCCAGCAAACCGGGACAGGGTCATACCTACGAGCAGTACTTC
CASKPGQGHTYEQYF
>TRBV19|TRBD1|.|TRBJ2-7
TGTGCCAGTAGCCCCGGACAGGACCCTTACGAGCAGTACTTC
CASSPGQDPYEQYF
>TRBV10-3|TRBD1|few|TRBJ1-6
TGTGCCATCAGGGACAGGGGAGAGGAGGGTTCACCCCTCCACTTT
CAIRDRGEEGSPLHF
>TRBV29-1|.|.|TRBJ1-1
TGCAGCGTTGCTTGGACAGCCAACACTGAAGCTTTCTTT
CSVAWTANTEAFF
>TRBV4-1|TRBD1|few|TRBJ2-5
TGCGCCAGCAGCCAAGGAAACACAGGGGGGGAGACCCAGTACTTC
CASSQGNTGGETQYF
>TRBV19|.|once|TRBJ1-1
TGTGCCAGTAGTACCCTAGCTGAAGCTTTCTTT
CASSTLAEAFF
>TRBV6-5|TRBD1|few|TRBJ1-5
TGTGCCAGCAGTACAGGGGATCAGCCCCAGCATTTT
CASSTGDQPQHF
>TRBV7-6|TRBD2|few|TRBJ2-2
TGTGCCAGCAGCCTCCTAGCGGGGGGGCCGTCCGGGGAGCTGTTTTTT
CASSLLAGGPSGELFF
>TRBV5-1|.|.|TRBJ1-2
TGCGCCAGCAACCGCGGAGGGAACAACTATGGCTACACCTTC
CASNRGGNNYGYTF